Sequencing of this T cell receptor (beta chain) was carried out in a study of CD8+ T cells in alopecia areata. Treatment meaning: oral pan-JAK inhibitor, 5-10 mg twice daily. This clone has just one count. RNA extraction and reverse transcription yielded cDNA as sequencing template. Assay used: immunoSEQ multiplex PCR; TCRdb lists only in-frame clones, some missing. The sample has about 260,000 clones; about 62% are singletons. Trimming pared 5 bases from V and 4 bases from J, leaving 8 bases between. The CDR3 totals 13 residues. Germline values: CDR1 MNHEY, CDR2 SVGAGI. The chain recombines TRBV6-5 with TRBJ2-2; D uncertain. Sequencing was performed on CD4+ T cells sorted from blood, taken around week 54, from a patient treated with tofacitinib. The TCR sequence derives from a human donor with alopecia areata. The CDR3 region is CASSTTVTGELFF. Written as DNA, the CDR3 is TGTGCCAGCAGTACCACAGTCACCGGGGAGCTGTTTTTT.